This T cell receptor beta chain is drawn from a study of blood T cells in healthy people across ages. At the level of the study: T cells yielded about one barcoded beta molecule per two cells through template switching. General observations from the study: The long-lived group displayed more naive CD4+ cells, plus higher diversity, than the aged donors did.

Caucasian, healthy and from Russia, the donors were aged between roughly 6 and 95. It was approximately 10 milliliters of peripheral blood that were drawn from each donor. Germline loops: CDR1 LNHNV, CDR2 YYDKDF (reference sequence). With 0 bases removed from V and 0 bases from J, the gap between germline ends came to 9 bases. The CDR3 loop spans 15 amino acids. Sample-barcoded 5' priming and a J-beta primer mix drove a second PCR of roughly 6 to 12 cycles. TCRdb re-called the 5' RACE reads with MiXCR, one entry per CDR3 protein. The sample has 1,500,000 or so distinct CDR3 sequences; approximately 43% are singletons. Ten or more counts support this clonotype. Its matching antigen is unknown.

The sequence was obtained from a woman aged 18-35 years in good health. The sample taken for sequencing was blood. This chain links TRBV15 with TRBJ2-7, with unresolved D. CDR3: CATSREYTDSYEQYF. CDR3 nucleotide sequence: TGTGCCACCAGCAGAGAGTACACTGACTCCTACGAGCAGTACTTC.